These 19 T cell receptor beta chains were all obtained from the same sample, sequenced in a study of cytomegalovirus exposure and HLA in healthy donors. The method was immunoSEQ multiplex PCR; TCRdb's version includes in-frame clones alone and lacks a portion of them. The data contain more than 150,000 clones, 80% to 85% of them singletons. The specimen was PBMCs. The source of these receptors is a woman younger than 35 in good health and CMV-seropositive.

This clone was counted a single time. The CDR3 coding sequence is TGTGCCAGCAGCTTAGTCTTGTCGGGCAATGAGCAGTTCTTC. Amino acid sequence: CASSLVLSGNEQFF. The V gene is TRBV5-4, the J gene TRBJ2-1, with D hard to call. V dropped 2 bases and J dropped 6 bases, with 12 bases sitting between them. CDR1 SGHNT and CDR2 YYREEE come from the germline V gene (reference sequence). The CDR3 is 14 residues long.

This sequence joins TRBV5-1 and TRBJ1-4; 9 bases are a match to TRBD1. Germline V gives CDR1 SGHRS, CDR2 YFSETQ. This CDR3 has 13 amino acids. Germline trimming cut 4 bases from V and 9 bases from J; bases unmatched to any gene: 4. The CDR3 loop reads CASSPGQGKKLFF. The CDR3 region has the DNA TGCGCCAGCAGCCCGGGACAGGGAAAAAAACTGTTTTTT.

The chain joins TRBV6-1 to TRBJ2-7, with 8 nucleotides matching TRBD1. The CDR3 covers 14 residues. Germline-derived CDR1 and CDR2 are MNHNS and SASEGT. After removal of 4 bases from V and 6 bases from J, the junction contained 8 bases not matched to a gene. The CDR3: CASSGRTGSREQYF. The CDR3 DNA follows: TGTGCCAGCAGTGGGAGGACAGGGTCCCGCGAGCAGTACTTC.

The sample holds a few counts of this clone. The rearrangement uses TRBV9 and TRBJ1-2, with D unclear. With 2 bases removed from V and 4 bases from J, the gap between germline ends came to 6 bases. CDR3 length: 12 amino acids. Germline values: CDR1 SGDLS, CDR2 YYNGEE. Written as DNA, the CDR3 is TGTGCCAGCAGCGTCCGAGCCTATGGCTACACCTTC. It is translated as CASSVRAYGYTF.

As DNA, the CDR3 is TGTGCCAGCAGTTACGGACTAGCGGTAAACACCGGGGAGCTGTTTTTT. This sequence encodes CASSYGLAVNTGELFF. The chain links TRBV6-5 to TRBJ2-2, with 10 bases aligning to TRBD2. Losses at the gene ends were 2 bases for V and 2 bases for J; bases not matched to a gene: 2. The CDR3 extends over 16 amino acids. In germline, CDR1 is MNHEY, CDR2 SVGAGI.

The gene calls are TRBV28 and TRBJ2-3; D might be TRBD2 (5 bases). With 5 bases removed from V and 6 bases from J, the gap between germline ends came to 15 bases. The V gene's germline CDR1 is MDHEN and CDR2 SYDVKM. This CDR3 contains 14 residues. DNA for the CDR3: TGTGCCAGCAGTCCCCCACCACTAGGGGATACGCAGTATTTT. Protein: CASSPPPLGDTQYF. Drawing the rest from reference TRBV28 and TRBJ2-3, the complete variable domain is DVKVTQSSRYLVKRTGEKVFLECVQDMDHENMFWYRQDPGLGLRLIYFSYDVKMKEKGDIPEGYSVSREKKERFSLILESASTNQTSMYLCASSPPPLGDTQYFGPGTRLTVL.

J is TRBJ2-5 and V is TRBV6-1, with D perhaps TRBD1 (6 bases). The length of the CDR3 is 14 residues. Trimming removed 5 bases from V and 8 bases from J, with 18 bases in between. Per the germline V gene, CDR1 is MNHNS and CDR2 is SASEGT. CDR3 amino acids: CASSRKQGPGTQYF. The DNA of the CDR3 is TGTGCCAGCAGTCGAAAACAGGGCCCGGGAACCCAGTACTTC.

V usage is TRBV7-3 and J usage is TRBJ2-1; 10 nucleotides line up with TRBD2. V shed 7 bases and J 8 bases; nucleotides not matched to a gene: 11. The CDR3 contains 15 residues. Germline lookup yields CDR1 SGHTA and CDR2 FQGTGA. The CDR3 loop reads CASTPEAGGSDEQFF. CDR3 bases: TGTGCCAGCACCCCCGAAGCGGGGGGGAGCGATGAGCAGTTCTTC.

V usage is TRBV29-1 and J usage is TRBJ1-1, with D uncertain. Trimming cost V 7 bases and J 10 bases, with 16 bases left between them. Germline V gene lookup returns CDR1 SQVTM and CDR2 ANQGSEA. CDR3 size: 11 residues. CDR3 nucleotides: TGCAGCGCTGTACCGGGAGAGAGAGCTTTCTTT. Translating gives CSAVPGERAFF.

The rearrangement links TRBV19 to TRBJ1-5; TRBD1 matches 8 bases. CDR3 size: 14 residues. The germline V gene has CDR1 LNHDA and CDR2 SQIVND (reference sequence). V lost 6 bases, J lost 5 bases, and 6 bases stayed unmatched. CDR3 in amino acids: CASSLQGGDQPQHF. CDR3 in DNA: TGTGCCAGTAGCCTACAGGGGGGGGATCAGCCCCAGCATTTT.

The V call is TRBV6-5, the J call TRBJ1-5; D is possibly TRBD1 (6 bases). V gave up 6 bases and J gave up 5 bases, with 14 bases separating them. The CDR3 spans 14 residues. The germline CDR1 and CDR2 sequences are MNHEY and SVGAGI. The CDR3 here is CASSLTGQYQPQHF. CDR3 sequence (DNA): TGTGCCAGCAGCCTTACAGGGCAATATCAGCCCCAGCATTTT.

This sequence joins TRBV7-3 and TRBJ2-1; tentative D call: TRBD1 (5 bases). Germline lookup yields CDR1 SGHTA and CDR2 FQGTGA. The CDR3 consists of 15 residues. The V end was cut by 4 bases, the J end by 7 bases, with 17 bases between. The CDR3 is CASSSLTDPINEQFF. For the CDR3, the DNA is TGTGCCAGCAGCTCCCTGACAGACCCGATTAATGAGCAGTTCTTC.

The CDR3 coding sequence is TGTGCCAGCAGCTTAGATGGGAATAAACAGGCAGCTAACTATGGCTACACCTTC. It yields the protein CASSLDGNKQAANYGYTF. The chain recombines TRBV11-2 with TRBJ1-2; tentatively, D is TRBD1 (5 bases). This CDR3 contains 18 residues. The germline V gene has CDR1 SGHAT and CDR2 FQNNGV. Trimming pared 0 bases from V and 0 bases from J, leaving 17 bases between.

Points on this clone: The identical CDR3 is also encoded by other nucleotide sequences in the sample. The chain employs TRBV5-1 and TRBJ2-7; 8 bases are a match to TRBD1. After removal of 4 bases from V and 0 bases from J, the junction contained 6 bases not matched to a gene. This CDR3 is 15 amino acids long. The V gene's germline CDR1 is SGHRS and CDR2 YFSETQ. CDR3 sequence (DNA): TGCGCCAGCAGCCCAAGACAGGGGACCTCCTACGAGCAGTACTTC. It is translated as CASSPRQGTSYEQYF.

As for this clone: The same CDR3 can be traced to other DNA sequences in this sample. The CDR3 bases are TGTGCCAGCAGCGTAGGAGGTGGTAACTATGGCTACACCTTC. Translating it yields CASSVGGGNYGYTF. The chain links TRBV9 to TRBJ1-2; D is undetermined. The germline gives CDR1 SGDLS, CDR2 YYNGEE. There are 14 residues in the CDR3. Trimming took off 0 bases at V and 1 base at J, with 7 bases between the two ends.

This clone has a single count. The chain has TRBV7-8 and TRBJ2-5, with D tentatively TRBD2 (6 bases). Germline V gives CDR1 SGHVS, CDR2 FQNEAQ. V was shortened by 8 bases and J by 2 bases, with 12 bases between the two germline ends. This CDR3 has 13 amino acids. CDR3 DNA sequence: TGTGCCAGCGTCAGGGCGGGACAAGAGACCCAGTACTTC. Residues: CASVRAGQETQYF.

The chain links TRBV14 to TRBJ1-1; 7 nucleotides match TRBD1. Trimming took 0 bases from V and 12 from J; bases not matched to a gene: 7. The germline V gene has CDR1 SGHDN and CDR2 FVKESK. The CDR3 totals 13 residues. This CDR3 reads CASSQDWDSLTFF. CDR3 sequence (DNA): TGTGCCAGCAGCCAAGACTGGGACAGTTTAACTTTCTTT.

The chain couples TRBV6-1 to TRBJ2-7; 14 nucleotides agree with TRBD2. The length of the CDR3 is 16 residues. Germline V lookup: CDR1 MNHNS, CDR2 SASEGT. With 4 bases clipped from V and 5 bases from J, the junction kept 7 bases outside the gene matches. CDR3 sequence reads: CASSGLAGGPRNEQYF. Here the CDR3 DNA reads TGTGCCAGCAGTGGACTAGCGGGGGGGCCAAGAAACGAGCAGTACTTC.

The rearrangement links TRBV6-1 to TRBJ1-6, with TRBD1 as a possible D gene (6 bases). Germline CDR1 reads MNHNS; CDR2 reads SASEGT. The CDR3 is made up of 14 amino acids. Trimming cost V 11 bases and J 0 bases, with 11 bases left between them. The CDR3 region is CAGTGSSYNSPLHF. In DNA, the CDR3 is TGTGCCGGAACAGGGAGCTCCTATAATTCACCCCTCCACTTT.